A single sample gave rise to the 3 T cell receptor beta chains below, sequenced in a study of naive and memory T cell subsets. Blood and skin TCR RNA was reverse transcribed with alpha and beta constant primers. Via MiXCR, TCRdb re-called the 5' RACE reads, giving one row per CDR3 protein. The data show approximately 27,000 distinct CDR3 sequences, under 25% seen once. Adult healthy volunteers gave 2.5 ml peripheral blood for whole-blood RNA. These TCRs come from a female donor in good health.

This clonotype was found many times. V gene TRBV2 combines with J gene TRBJ1-2, with 7 nucleotides matching TRBD1. Germline V gene sequence: CDR1 SNHLY, CDR2 FYNNEI. The CDR3 loop spans 15 amino acids. The V and J ends lost 2 bases and 1 base, in that order; junction bases with no gene match: 4. This CDR3 is CASSEYRGGNYGYTF. In nucleotides, the CDR3 is TGTGCCAGCAGTGAATACAGGGGAGGTAACTATGGCTACACCTTC.

This clonotype showed up many times. This CDR3 reads CASSPTGQGYSPLHF. The CDR3 region has the DNA TGTGCCAGCTCACCAACGGGACAGGGTTATTCACCCCTCCACTTT. The chain joins TRBV18 to TRBJ1-6, with TRBD1 matching 9 bases. Trimming cost V 2 bases and J 8 bases; bases outside gene matches: 4. The CDR3 covers 15 residues. Germline CDR1 KGHSH, CDR2 LQKENI.

The chain couples TRBV10-3 to TRBJ1-5, with 10 bases fitting TRBD1. This CDR3 has 15 amino acids. V lost 2 bases to trimming and J lost 7 bases; unmatched junction nucleotides: 5. CDR1 is ENHRY, CDR2 SYGVKD, per germline. CDR3 nucleotides: TGTGCCATCAGTGAGGACAGGGGGCAGGACCAGCCCCAGCATTTT. Translation gives CAISEDRGQDQPQHF.